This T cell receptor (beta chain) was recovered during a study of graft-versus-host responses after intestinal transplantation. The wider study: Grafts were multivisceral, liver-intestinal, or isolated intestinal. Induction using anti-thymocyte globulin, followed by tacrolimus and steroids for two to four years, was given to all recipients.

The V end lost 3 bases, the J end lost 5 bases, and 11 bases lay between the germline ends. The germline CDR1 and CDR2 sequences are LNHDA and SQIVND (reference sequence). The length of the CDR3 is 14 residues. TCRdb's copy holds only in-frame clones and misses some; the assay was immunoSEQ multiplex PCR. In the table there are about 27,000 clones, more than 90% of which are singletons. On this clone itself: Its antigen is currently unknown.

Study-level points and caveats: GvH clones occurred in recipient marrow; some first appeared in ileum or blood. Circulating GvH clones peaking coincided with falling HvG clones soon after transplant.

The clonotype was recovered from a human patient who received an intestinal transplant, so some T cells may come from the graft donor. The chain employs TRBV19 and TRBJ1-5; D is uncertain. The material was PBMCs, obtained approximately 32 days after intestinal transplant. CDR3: CASSIEVPDQPQHF. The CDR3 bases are TGTGCCAGTAGTATTGAGGTGCCTGATCAGCCCCAGCATTTT.